These 22 T cell receptor beta chains were sequenced from one sample in a study of cytomegalovirus exposure and HLA in healthy donors. The PCR ran on 60 Vbeta and 13 Jbeta primers. Clones were sequenced by immunoSEQ multiplex PCR, and TCRdb holds only the in-frame ones, with some missing. Of tens of thousands of clones listed, approximately 67% are singletons. The sequencing sample was made of PBMCs. The receptors were gathered from a woman aged 25 to 39 in good health and CMV-seronegative.

The sample holds a few counts of this clone. Additional DNA sequences in this sample encode the identical CDR3. J is TRBJ1-1 and V is TRBV6-6; 7 bases agree with TRBD1. J lost 0 bases, V lost 3 bases, and 4 bases had no gene match. Per the germline V gene, CDR1 is MNHNY and CDR2 is SVGAGI (reference sequence). The length of the CDR3 is 15 residues. CDR3 protein: CASSYEGGLNTEAFF. CDR3 coding DNA: TGTGCCAGCAGTTATGAAGGGGGCTTGAACACTGAAGCTTTCTTT.

V gene TRBV4-1 combines with J gene TRBJ1-2, with 9 bases lining up with TRBD1. From germline, CDR1 is MGHRA and CDR2 YSYEKL. The CDR3 covers 18 residues. With 0 bases clipped from V and 4 bases from J, the junction kept 12 bases outside the gene matches. CDR3 in DNA: TGCGCCAGCAGCCAAGATGGATCTGCACAGGGGGCTACCTATGGCTACACCTTC. Translated: CASSQDGSAQGATYGYTF.

The chain uses TRBV5-6 and TRBJ1-6, with unresolved D. V gave up 4 bases and J gave up 8 bases, with 13 bases separating them. CDR1 and CDR2 from the germline V gene are SGHDT and YYEEEE. The CDR3 is 14 residues long. The CDR3 region has the DNA TGTGCCAGCAGCCTAGACCGATACTATTCACCCCTCCACTTT. Translation gives CASSLDRYYSPLHF. Variable domain in full (rest from reference TRBV5-6 and TRBJ1-6): DAGVTQSPTHLIKTRGQQVTLRCSPKSGHDTVSWYQQALGQGPQFIFQYYEEEERQRGNFPDRFSGHQFPNYSSELNVNALLLGDSALYLCASSLDRYYSPLHFGNGTRLTVT.

V and J are TRBV28 and TRBJ1-4; tentatively, D is TRBD1 (6 bases). The CDR3 runs 12 residues. CDR1 MDHEN and CDR2 SYDVKM come from the germline V gene. Between the trimmed V and J ends, which lost 2 bases and 14 bases, there was a span of 12 bases. Written as DNA, the CDR3 is TGTGCCAGCAGTTTAAGGGGGGAGGGTCTGTTTTTT. Translated, it gives CASSLRGEGLFF.

The chain links TRBV7-9 to TRBJ1-2; 8 bases are a match to TRBD1. CDR3 size: 14 residues. Per the germline V gene, CDR1 is SEHNR and CDR2 is FQNEAQ (reference sequence). J lost 5 bases, V lost 4 bases, and 6 bases had no gene match. CDR3 residues: CASSSLTGEYGYTF. CDR3 in DNA: TGTGCCAGCAGCTCCTTGACAGGGGAGTATGGCTACACCTTC. The full variable domain, with the rest looked up from reference TRBV7-9 and TRBJ1-2, is DTGVSQNPRHKITKRGQNVTFRCDPISEHNRLYWYRQTLGQGPEFLTYFQNEAQLEKSRLLSDRFSAERPKGSFSTLEIQRTEQGDSAMYLCASSSLTGEYGYTFGSGTRLTVV.

The chain employs TRBV5-1 and TRBJ2-7; 9 positions match TRBD1. The CDR3 sequence is 16 residues long. Trimming cost V 0 bases and J 5 bases; bases outside gene matches: 9. Germline CDR1 and CDR2: SGHRS and YFSETQ. CDR3 amino acids: CASSLGPGQGKNEQYF. As DNA, the CDR3 is TGCGCCAGCAGCTTGGGTCCGGGACAGGGTAAAAACGAGCAGTACTTC.

This rearrangement joins TRBV6-6 to TRBJ2-7; possibly TRBD1 for D (6 bases). The V gene lost 0 bases and the J gene lost 5 bases, with 17 bases spanning the gap. This CDR3 region has 16 residues. Germline loops: CDR1 MNHNY, CDR2 SVGAGI (reference sequence). For the CDR3, the DNA is TGTGCCAGCAGTTACTCGGGTGTGGGCAGGGGAGACGAGCAGTACTTC. This codes for CASSYSGVGRGDEQYF.

This clone was counted only a few times. The rearrangement joins TRBV4-3 to TRBJ1-4; D gene uncertain. CDR1 and CDR2 from the germline V gene are LGHNA and YSLEER. V dropped 4 bases and J dropped 5 bases, with 11 bases sitting between them. The CDR3 extends over 14 amino acids. In nucleotides, the CDR3 is TGCGCCAGCAGCCCGGGTCGAGGGAATGAAAAACTGTTTTTT. This gives the protein CASSPGRGNEKLFF.

This clone was observed once. The V gene is TRBV27, the J gene TRBJ1-5; D is perhaps TRBD1 (5 bases). Trimming pared 8 bases from V and 5 bases from J, leaving 13 bases between. The CDR3 sequence is 13 residues long. Looked up from germline, CDR1 is MNHEY and CDR2 is SMNVEV (reference sequence). The CDR3 DNA follows: TGTGCCAGCGTAAGGGGTACGGATCAGCCCCAGCATTTT. Encoded protein: CASVRGTDQPQHF.

The chain employs TRBV14 and TRBJ1-4; 7 bases line up with TRBD1. Germline CDR1 and CDR2: SGHDN and FVKESK. The CDR3 loop spans 14 amino acids. V trimming: 4 bases; J trimming: 8 bases; junction bases outside the gene matches: 7. The CDR3 loop is CASSLRGTFEKLFF. CDR3 nucleotides: TGTGCCAGCAGCCTCAGGGGGACTTTCGAAAAACTGTTTTTT. Combining the CDR3 with reference TRBV14 and TRBJ1-4 gives the whole variable domain EAGVTQFPSHSVIEKGQTVTLRCDPISGHDNLYWYRRVMGKEIKFLLHFVKESKQDESGMPNNRFLAERTGGTYSTLKVQPAELEDSGVYFCASSLRGTFEKLFFGSGTQLSVL.

This chain joins TRBV30 and TRBJ2-6; 8 positions match TRBD1. Trimming at V came to 0 bases and at J to 3 bases, leaving 13 bases not matched to a gene. Germline V gene sequence: CDR1 GTSNPN, CDR2 SVGIG (reference sequence). This CDR3 has 19 amino acids. CDR3 sequence: CAWSVFQGAFLGGANVLTF. CDR3 nucleotide sequence: TGTGCCTGGAGTGTATTCCAGGGGGCTTTCTTAGGTGGGGCCAACGTCCTGACTTTC.

Here the CDR3 DNA reads TGCGCCAGCAGTTCCGAATATAGCCTAGCGGGGGGACTGGAGACCCAGTACTTC. It encodes CASSSEYSLAGGLETQYF. The chain has TRBV4-3 and TRBJ2-5; 11 nucleotides align to TRBD2. V was clipped by 6 bases and J by 5 bases; unmatched bases: 17. Per germline, CDR1 LGHNA and CDR2 YSLEER. The CDR3 runs to 18 residues.

The chain has TRBV7-9 and TRBJ2-5, with a tentative D call TRBD2 (5 bases). CDR1 SEHNR and CDR2 FQNEAQ come from the germline V gene (reference sequence). V was shortened by 5 bases and J by 4 bases, with 17 bases between the two germline ends. CDR3 length equals 15 residues. Here the CDR3 DNA reads TGTGCCAGCAGCCGATTAGAGGTAGGAGGAGAGACCCAGTACTTC. It translates to CASSRLEVGGETQYF.

The gene calls are TRBV5-6 and TRBJ1-3, with TRBD1 as a possible D gene (6 bases). The length of the CDR3 is 15 residues. V lost 4 bases and J lost 0, with 11 bases in between. CDR1 and CDR2 (germline): SGHDT, YYEEEE. CDR3 amino acids: CASSPGHNSGNTIYF. As DNA, the CDR3 is TGTGCCAGCAGCCCGGGACATAACTCTGGAAACACCATATATTTT.

As to this clone: Mismatch with germline at one junction end may stem from a read error. The chain carries TRBV7-2 and TRBJ2-5; D remains ambiguous. The CDR3 extends over 14 amino acids. From germline, CDR1 is SGHTA and CDR2 FQGNSA. CDR3 in amino acids: CASSQDSSRETQYF. In nucleotides, the CDR3 is TGCGCCAGCAGCCAAGATTCCTCGCGGGAGACCCAGTACTTC.

This chain joins TRBV2 and TRBJ2-5; tentatively, D is TRBD2 (7 bases). The CDR3 spans 15 residues. Germline V gene lookup returns CDR1 SNHLY and CDR2 FYNNEI. The V end lost 3 bases, the J end lost 4 bases, and 15 bases lay between the germline ends. This CDR3 is CASSDKWGGRETQYF. CDR3 sequence (DNA): TGTGCCAGCAGTGATAAGTGGGGGGGGCGAGAGACCCAGTACTTC. Together with reference TRBV2 and TRBJ2-5, the CDR3 gives the full variable domain: EPEVTQTPSHQVTQMGQEVILRCVPISNHLYFYWYRQILGQKVEFLVSFYNNEISEKSEIFDDQFSVERPDGSNFTLKIRSTKLEDSAMYFCASSDKWGGRETQYFGPGTRLLVL.

This sequence joins TRBV10-3 and TRBJ1-2; 12 bases are shared with TRBD1. In germline, CDR1 is ENHRY, CDR2 SYGVKD. The CDR3 consists of 14 residues. Trimming at V came to 6 bases and at J to 8 bases, leaving 7 bases not matched to a gene. The CDR3 coding sequence is TGTGCCATCAGCTGGGGACAGGGGGCGGAAGGCTACACCTTC. It codes for CAISWGQGAEGYTF.

This clone has just a few counts. The chain has TRBV4-1 and TRBJ1-1; 8 bases match TRBD1. Germline-derived CDR1 and CDR2 are MGHRA and YSYEKL. The CDR3 runs 15 residues. The J segment lost 3 bases and the V segment lost 4 bases, leaving 7 bases of the junction unmatched. CDR3 sequence (DNA): TGCGCCAGCAGCCTAAAACAGGGGGGGGACACTGAAGCTTTCTTT. This encodes CASSLKQGGDTEAFF.

This clone was seen just once. The chain links TRBV4-3 to TRBJ1-1, with TRBD1 matching 8 bases. CDR1 is LGHNA, CDR2 YSLEER, per germline. The ends lost 0 bases at V and 7 bases at J; junction bases unmatched: 1. This CDR3 has 13 residues. CDR3 nucleotide sequence: TGCGCCAGCAGCCAAGAAGGGACAGGTGAAGCTTTCTTT. Translated, it gives CASSQEGTGEAFF.

The V call is TRBV4-2, the J call TRBJ2-5; 8 bases are shared with TRBD2. CDR3 length: 14 amino acids. The V gene's germline CDR1 is LGHNA and CDR2 YNFKEQ. With V trimmed by 1 base and J by 5 bases, 3 bases remained unmatched. The CDR3 region has the DNA TGTGCCAGCAGCCAAGCGCGGGGGGATGAGACCCAGTACTTC. It yields the protein CASSQARGDETQYF.

This clone came up once. The V call is TRBV4-2, the J call TRBJ2-5; 8 positions agree with TRBD2. Germline values: CDR1 LGHNA, CDR2 YNFKEQ. This CDR3 contains 15 residues. The J segment lost 1 base and the V segment lost 1 base, leaving 2 bases of the junction unmatched. As DNA, the CDR3 is TGTGCCAGCAGCCAAGTCGGGGGGGCCCAAGAGACCCAGTACTTC. Translated: CASSQVGGAQETQYF.

This clone has only a few counts. This chain uses TRBV5-1 with TRBJ1-6, with D perhaps TRBD1 (6 bases). From germline, CDR1 is SGHRS and CDR2 YFSETQ. This CDR3 contains 14 residues. Trimming removed 4 bases from V and 10 bases from J, with 15 bases in between. The CDR3 DNA sequence: TGCGCCAGCAGCGCACAGGGTTTTGGATCACCCCTCCACTTT. As protein: CASSAQGFGSPLHF.